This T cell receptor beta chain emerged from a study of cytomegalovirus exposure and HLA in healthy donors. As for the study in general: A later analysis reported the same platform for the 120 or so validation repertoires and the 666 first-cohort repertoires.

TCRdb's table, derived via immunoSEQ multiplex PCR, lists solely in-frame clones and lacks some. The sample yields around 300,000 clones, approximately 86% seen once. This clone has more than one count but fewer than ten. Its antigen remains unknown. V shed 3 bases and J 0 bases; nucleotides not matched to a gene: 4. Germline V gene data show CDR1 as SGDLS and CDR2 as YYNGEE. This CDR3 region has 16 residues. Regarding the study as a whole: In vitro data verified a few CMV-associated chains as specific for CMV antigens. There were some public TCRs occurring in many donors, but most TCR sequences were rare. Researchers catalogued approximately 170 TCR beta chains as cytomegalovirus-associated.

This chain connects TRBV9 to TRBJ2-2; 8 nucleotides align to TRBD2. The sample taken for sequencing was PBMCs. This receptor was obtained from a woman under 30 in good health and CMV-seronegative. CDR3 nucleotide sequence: TGTGCCAGCAGCGCGGGGGGGCTTTCGAACACCGGGGAGCTGTTTTTT. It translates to CASSAGGLSNTGELFF. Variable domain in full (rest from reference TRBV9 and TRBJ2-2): DSGVTQTPKHLITATGQRVTLRCSPRSGDLSVYWYQQSLDQGLQFLIQYYNGEERAKGNILERFSAQQFPDLHSELNLSSLELGDSALYFCASSAGGLSNTGELFFGEGSRLTVL.